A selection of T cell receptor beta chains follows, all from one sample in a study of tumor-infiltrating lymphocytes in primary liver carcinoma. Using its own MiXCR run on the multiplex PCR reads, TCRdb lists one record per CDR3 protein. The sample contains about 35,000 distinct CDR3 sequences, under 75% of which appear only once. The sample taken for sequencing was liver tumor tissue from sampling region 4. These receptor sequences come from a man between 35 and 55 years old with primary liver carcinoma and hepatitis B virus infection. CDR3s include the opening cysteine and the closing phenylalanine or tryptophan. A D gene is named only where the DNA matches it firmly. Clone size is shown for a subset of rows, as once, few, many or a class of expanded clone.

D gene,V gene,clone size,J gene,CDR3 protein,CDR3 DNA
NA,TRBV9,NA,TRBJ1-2,CASSLGPVNYGYIF,TGTGCCAGTAGCCTCGGGCCGGTTAACTATGGCTACATCTTC
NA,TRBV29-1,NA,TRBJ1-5,CGVVGQIDQPQHF,TGCGGCGTTGTCGGACAGATCGATCAGCCCCAGCACTTT
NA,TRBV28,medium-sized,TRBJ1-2,CASSDGSTRGYTF,TGTGCCAGCAGCGACGGATCTACTCGAGGCTACACCTTC
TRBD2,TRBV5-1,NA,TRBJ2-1,CDSSSSSGLASHNEQFF,TGTGACAGCAGCTCCTCCTCCGGACTAGCGTCCCACAATGAGCAGTTCTTC
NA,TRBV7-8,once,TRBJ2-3,CPSSPAMWADTQYF,TGTCCCAGCAGCCCTGCCATGTGGGCAGATACGCAGTATTTT
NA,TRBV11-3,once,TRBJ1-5,CASSLDLGMAQPQYF,TGTGCCAGCAGCTTAGATCTGGGGATGGCTCAGCCCCAGTACTTT
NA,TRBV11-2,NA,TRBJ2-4,CASTTSAVAKNNQYF,TGTGCCAGCACCACTTCTGCAGTAGCCAAAAACAATCAGTACTTC
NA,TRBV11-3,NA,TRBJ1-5,CANSDGYSNQPQHF,TGTGCCAACAGTGACGGCTATAGCAATCAACCCCAGCATTTT
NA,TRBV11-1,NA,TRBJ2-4,CASSSPEQGASKNVQYF,TGTGCCAGCAGCTCTCCGGAACAGGGAGCATCAAAAAACGTTCAGTATTTC
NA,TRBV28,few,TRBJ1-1,CASTQVAVDTEAFF,TGTGCCAGCACCCAAGTGGCCGTTGACACTGAAGCTTTCTTT
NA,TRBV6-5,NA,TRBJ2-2,CASRFRQQVPGELFF,TGTGCCAGCCGTTTCCGACAACAGGTGCCCGGGGAGCTCTTTTTT
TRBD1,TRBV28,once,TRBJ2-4,CVSRPPGQGNIQYF,TGTGTCAGTAGACCTCCGGGACAGGGAAACATTCAGTACTTC
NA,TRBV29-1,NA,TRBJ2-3,CSVGVVGPGDAQYF,TGCAGCGTTGGAGTGGTGGGACCGGGAGATGCACAGTATTTT
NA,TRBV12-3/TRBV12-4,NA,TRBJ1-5,CVSTRGTAINKPQHF,TGTGTCAGCACACGGGGCACCGCAATAAATAAGCCCCAGCATTTT
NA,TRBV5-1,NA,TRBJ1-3,CASSPREMTNTIHF,TGCGCCAGTAGCCCCCGGGAAATGACTAACACCATACATTTT
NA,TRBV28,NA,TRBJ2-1,CTTPSSSREQFF,TGTACCACCCCCTCATCTAGTCGTGAGCAGTTCTTC
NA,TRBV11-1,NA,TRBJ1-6,CTSSRARVSPLHF,TGTACCAGCAGCCGGGCACGGGTTTCACCCCTCCACTTT
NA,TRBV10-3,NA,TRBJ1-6,CAINGASGGASNNSPLHF,TGTGCCATCAATGGGGCGAGCGGGGGCGCGTCTAATAATTCACCCCTTCACTTT
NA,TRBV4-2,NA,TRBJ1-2,CASSQEWTDHGHTF,TGTGCCAGCAGCCAAGAATGGACAGATCATGGCCACACGTTC
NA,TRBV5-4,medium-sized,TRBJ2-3,CASSLGATRTDTQYF,TGTGCCAGCAGCTTAGGGGCAACCCGCACAGATACGCAGTATTTT
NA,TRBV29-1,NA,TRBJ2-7,CSATQFAGSRGSYEQYF,TGCAGCGCCACACAATTCGCGGGGAGCCGGGGCTCCTACGAACAGTACTTC
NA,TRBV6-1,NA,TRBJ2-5,CANTPSWGSLETQYF,TGTGCCAACACCCCCTCTTGGGGGAGTCTAGAGACCCAATACTTC
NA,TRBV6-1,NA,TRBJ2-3,CASRHTVTQYF,TGTGCCAGCAGACATACAGTTACGCAGTATTTT
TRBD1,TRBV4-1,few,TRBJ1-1,CASSLGTGALNTEAFF,TGCGCCAGCAGCCTCGGGACAGGGGCCCTGAACACTGAAGCTTTCTTT
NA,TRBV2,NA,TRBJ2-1,CASSEAGWLLYNEQFF,TGTGCCAGCAGTGAAGCGGGCTGGCTGCTCTACAATGAGCAGTTCTTC
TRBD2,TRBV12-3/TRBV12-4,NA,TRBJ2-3,CASSLDSSGSADTKYF,TGTGCCAGCAGCTTAGATTCTAGCGGGAGTGCAGATACGAAGTATTTT
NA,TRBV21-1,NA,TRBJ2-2,CARLTGCANTGDMFF,TGTGCCAGGCTCACAGGCTGCGCGAACACCGGGGACATGTTTTTT
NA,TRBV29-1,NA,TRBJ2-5,CNSPAEGQETQYF,TGCAACTCACCAGCGGAGGGCCAAGAGACTCAGTACTTC
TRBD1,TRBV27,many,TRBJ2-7,CASTRGRGSYEQYF,TGTGCCAGCACCAGGGGGCGGGGTTCCTACGAGCAGTACTTC
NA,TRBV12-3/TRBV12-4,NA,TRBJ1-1,CASRRVTAEAFF,TGTGCCAGCAGGCGTGTGACGGCTGAAGCTTTCTTT
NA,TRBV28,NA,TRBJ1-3,CASSFYQGSGSTIYF,TGTGCCAGCAGTTTCTATCAGGGCTCTGGGAGCACCATATATTTT
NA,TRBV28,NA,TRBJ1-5,CASSLTWGTQQRHF,TGTGCCAGCAGTTTGACATGGGGAACGCAGCAGCGGCATTTT
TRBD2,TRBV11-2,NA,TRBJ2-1,CASSLDRSGRFCNKQFF,TGTGCCAGCAGCTTAGATAGGAGCGGGAGGTTCTGCAATAAGCAGTTCTTC